This entry lists 22 T cell receptor beta chains sequenced from one sample in a study of early T cells in non-severe SARS-CoV-2 infection. TCRdb analysed the 5' RACE reads with MiXCR anew, one entry per CDR3 protein. The data contain roughly 29,000 distinct CDR3 sequences, 2.9% of them singletons. The sequenced sample was whole blood. These receptors were obtained from an adult who was a healthcare worker with PCR-confirmed SARS-CoV-2 infection or an uninfected control (not recorded which).

This clonotype qualifies as medium-sized (0.01 to 0.1%). The rearrangement joins TRBV30 to TRBJ1-1, with a tentative D call TRBD1 (5 bases). The length of the CDR3 is 13 residues. The ends were cut back, 3 bases at V and 0 bases at J, with 8 bases in the middle. Germline V CDR1 and CDR2: GTSNPN, SVGIG (reference sequence). The CDR3 bases are TGTGCCTGGAGCAGGGCCATGAACACTGAAGCTTTCTTT. This codes for CAWSRAMNTEAFF.

This clonotype has at least ten counts. J is TRBJ2-2 and V is TRBV10-3; D may match TRBD1 or TRBD2 (6 bases each). V shed 3 bases and J shed 6 bases, with 20 bases lying between them. The CDR3 sequence is 17 residues long. Per germline, CDR1 ENHRY and CDR2 SYGVKD. In DNA form, the CDR3 reads TGTGCCATCAGTGACCCGAGGGGGGAAAGGAGAGCCGGGGAGCTGTTTTTT. This encodes CAISDPRGERRAGELFF.

Many counts were recorded for this clonotype. The V call is TRBV9, the J call TRBJ2-5; D possibly corresponds to TRBD1 (5 bases). CDR1 and CDR2 (germline): SGDLS, YYNGEE. This CDR3 spans 15 amino acids. The germline V and J ends were trimmed by 0 bases and 1 base, with 10 bases remaining between them. CDR3 in amino acids: CASSVGSTGQETQYF. The CDR3 DNA is TGTGCCAGCAGCGTAGGATCCACAGGCCAAGAGACCCAGTACTTC.

This clonotype was observed a handful of times. The chain has TRBV7-8 and TRBJ2-3, with TRBD2 as a possible D gene (6 bases). The germline V gene has CDR1 SGHVS and CDR2 FQNEAQ. This CDR3 is built from 15 residues. V dropped 4 bases and J dropped 2 bases, with 13 bases sitting between them. In nucleotides, the CDR3 is TGTGCCAGCAGCTCCACCGGGAGACTCACAGATACGCAGTATTTT. Amino acids: CASSSTGRLTDTQYF.

This clonotype came up many times. V gene TRBV12-3 or TRBV12-4 combines with J gene TRBJ1-2, with 9 nucleotides matching TRBD1. V lost 7 bases, J lost 5 bases, and 14 bases stayed unmatched. This CDR3 contains 16 residues. The CDR3 nucleotides are TGTGCCAGCACTTCGTCCGCGACAGGGGGAGTATATGGCTACACCTTC. This translates into CASTSSATGGVYGYTF.

At least ten counts were recorded for this clonotype. Here the CDR3 reads CASSYWTGHYGYTF. In DNA form, the CDR3 reads TGTGCCAGCAGCTATTGGACAGGGCACTATGGCTACACCTTC. The chain employs TRBV5-6 and TRBJ1-2; TRBD1 aligns across 8 bases. CDR1 is SGHDT, CDR2 YYEEEE, per germline. The V gene end was trimmed by 3 bases and the J gene end by 3 bases; junction bases not matched to a gene: 4. The CDR3 spans 14 residues.

This clonotype was counted at least ten times. The chain is built from TRBV12-3 or TRBV12-4 and TRBJ2-3; D ambiguous. Trimming took 4 bases from V and 0 from J, leaving 11 bases between them. The CDR3 is 15 residues long. CDR3 bases: TGTGCCAGCAGTTGGGTGGTGAGGAGCACAGATACGCAGTATTTT. Its translation: CASSWVVRSTDTQYF.

Worth noting for this clonotype: This sequence may be a read error, since a much larger clone differs from it by one base. The DNA is omitted, as the CDR3 cannot be located on it reliably, and the CDR3 follows TCRdb's listing. This rearrangement joins TRBV6-6 to TRBJ1-2; the table's D call, TRBD1, was not checked against the DNA. The CDR3 has 12 residues if both end residues are counted. Germline V lookup: CDR1 MNHNY, CDR2 SVGAGI (reference sequence). The CDR3 loop reads CAIEGRNYGCTF.

This clonotype was detected many times. The chain recombines TRBV19 with TRBJ1-5, with TRBD1 as a possible D gene (5 bases). The CDR3 is made up of 14 amino acids. Germline CDR1 and CDR2: LNHDA and SQIVND (reference sequence). V was clipped by 9 bases and J by 2 bases, with 14 bases between them. Here the CDR3 reads CASSSAGGNQPQHF. Written as DNA, the CDR3 is TGTGCCAGCTCCTCTGCGGGGGGCAATCAGCCCCAGCATTTT. The whole variable domain, filled in from reference TRBV19 and TRBJ1-5, reads DGGITQSPKYLFRKEGQNVTLSCEQNLNHDAMYWYRQDPGQGLRLIYYSQIVNDFQKGDIAEGYSVSREKKESFPLTVTSAQKNPTAFYLCASSSAGGNQPQHFGDGTRLSIL.

This clonotype was counted at least ten times. This chain uses TRBV4-1 with TRBJ2-3, with D maybe TRBD1 (8 bases). The CDR3 contains 18 residues. Germline loops: CDR1 MGHRA, CDR2 YSYEKL. V was cut by 1 base and J by 2 bases, with 19 bases left in between. CDR3 bases: TGCGCCAGCAGCCAAGTGGGAGGGACAGGTTTAATCACAGATACGCAGTATTTT. Its protein is CASSQVGGTGLITDTQYF.

The sample holds many counts of this clonotype. The rearrangement joins TRBV20-1 to TRBJ2-5, with D maybe TRBD2 (6 bases). Germline V gene lookup returns CDR1 DFQATT and CDR2 SNEGSKA (reference sequence). The CDR3 has 13 residues. The CDR3 here is CSALGLGGETQYF. The CDR3 region has the DNA TGCAGCGCACTCGGTCTGGGGGGAGAGACCCAGTACTTC.

This clonotype appeared many times. The CDR3 spells CSARLPGSTGELFF. The CDR3, as DNA: TGCAGTGCTAGGTTACCAGGGAGCACCGGGGAGCTGTTTTTT. The V call is TRBV20-1, the J call TRBJ2-2; possibly TRBD1 or TRBD2 for D (5 bases each). Trimming shortened V by 3 bases and J by 4 bases, and 12 bases separated the two germline ends. Germline CDR1 reads DFQATT; CDR2 reads SNEGSKA (reference sequence). The CDR3 contains 14 residues.

This clonotype was seen repeatedly, ten times or more. The CDR3 sequence: CASRLRLAGGQETQYF. The CDR3 nucleotides read TGTGCCAGCAGACTTAGACTAGCGGGGGGCCAAGAGACCCAGTACTTC. This sequence joins TRBV12-3 or TRBV12-4 and TRBJ2-5; 13 nucleotides align to TRBD2. The CDR3 has 16 amino acids. V dropped 6 bases and J dropped 1; count of bases not matched to a gene: 5.

In its sample, this clonotype was seen many times. This chain links TRBV11-2 with TRBJ2-5; D gene uncertain. The CDR3 sequence is 13 residues long. In germline, CDR1 is SGHAT, CDR2 FQNNGV. Trimming pared 3 bases from V and 0 bases from J, leaving 5 bases between. As DNA, the CDR3 is TGTGCCAGCAGCTTGAATAACCAAGAGACCCAGTACTTC. This codes for CASSLNNQETQYF.

The sample holds many counts of this clonotype. The chain links TRBV19 to TRBJ1-5; D is ambiguous. The germline V gene encodes CDR1 LNHDA and CDR2 SQIVND (reference sequence). CDR3 length: 13 residues. The V end was cut by 1 base, the J end by 6 bases, with 7 bases between. CDR3 in DNA: TGTGCCAGTAGTATAGCTACGGGTCAGCCCCAGCATTTT. Amino acids: CASSIATGQPQHF.

The sample holds many counts of this clonotype. This chain links TRBV5-5 with TRBJ2-3; a weak D match, TRBD2 (5 bases). V lost 2 bases and J lost 4, with 17 bases in between. The CDR3 length is 16 residues. Germline CDR1 and CDR2: SGHKS and YYEKEE (reference sequence). The CDR3 protein is CASSFERNSVADTQYF. CDR3 nucleotide sequence: TGTGCCAGCAGCTTTGAGAGAAATAGCGTGGCAGATACGCAGTATTTT. The full variable domain, in which reference TRBV5-5 and TRBJ2-3 provide the parts outside the CDR3, is DAGVTQSPTHLIKTRGQQVTLRCSPISGHKSVSWYQQVLGQGPQFIFQYYEKEERGRGNFPDRFSARQFPNYSSELNVNALLLGDSALYLCASSFERNSVADTQYFGPGTRLTVL.

This clonotype has a handful of counts. This sequence joins TRBV7-8 and TRBJ2-5, with 9 bases that match TRBD2. After removal of 2 bases from V and 7 bases from J, the junction contained 14 bases not matched to a gene. Germline V gives CDR1 SGHVS, CDR2 FQNEAQ. This CDR3 contains 17 residues. CDR3: CASSLRSRRGGSRTQYF. In DNA form, the CDR3 reads TGTGCCAGCAGCTTAAGGTCTCGGCGGGGGGGGTCTCGGACCCAGTACTTC. The full variable domain, in which reference TRBV7-8 and TRBJ2-5 provide the parts outside the CDR3, is GAGVSQSPRYKVAKRGQDVALRCDPISGHVSLFWYQQALGQGPEFLTYFQNEAQLDKSGLPSDRFFAERPEGSVSTLKIQRTQQEDSAVYLCASSLRSRRGGSRTQYFGPGTRLLVL.

This clonotype occurred many times. This chain connects TRBV24-1 to TRBJ1-5, with 7 bases lining up with TRBD1. The CDR3 consists of 14 residues. V lost 9 bases to trimming and J lost 2 bases; unmatched junction nucleotides: 6. Looked up from germline, CDR1 is KGHDR and CDR2 is SFDVKD. The DNA for the CDR3 is TGTGCCACCGGTGGGACAGAGGGCAATCAGCCCCAGCATTTT. Translating it yields CATGGTEGNQPQHF.

This clonotype has only a few counts. J is TRBJ2-7 and V is TRBV11-3; D gene unclear. This CDR3 is built from 15 residues. CDR1 is SGHNT and CDR2 is YENEEA in the germline V gene. Trimming pared 4 bases from V and 0 bases from J, leaving 13 bases between. In DNA form, the CDR3 reads TGTGCCAGCAGCTCGAGGCCCAGGAGCTCCTACGAGCAGTACGTC. It encodes CASSSRPRSSYEQYV.

The rearrangement links TRBV2 to TRBJ2-5; D unclear. The CDR3 totals 12 residues. Per the germline V gene, CDR1 is SNHLY and CDR2 is FYNNEI. Trimming left V 3 bases short and J 4 bases short, with 6 bases between. The CDR3 DNA is TGTGCCAGCAGTGACTGGGGAGAGACCCAGTACTTC. Residues: CASSDWGETQYF.

At least ten counts were recorded for this clonotype. V is TRBV3-1 and J is TRBJ2-1, with TRBD2 matching 10 bases. CDR3 length: 16 residues. V lost 5 bases to trimming and J lost 6 bases; unmatched junction nucleotides: 10. Germline assignment: CDR1 LGHDT and CDR2 YNNKEL (reference sequence). The CDR3 DNA sequence: TGTGCCAGCAGCGGAGGGAGAGCGGGGGGGAGCAATGAGCAGTTCTTC. This translates into CASSGGRAGGSNEQFF.

This clonotype appeared many times. The rearrangement links TRBV12-3 or TRBV12-4 to TRBJ2-3, with TRBD2 identical over 13 bases. There are 23 residues in the CDR3. J gave up 2 bases and V 2 bases, and 22 bases lay outside the gene matches. For the CDR3, the DNA is TGTGCCAGCAGTTTATGGAATCGACAGGGAGGGACTAGCGGGAAACTGAACACAGATACGCAGTATTTT. It yields the protein CASSLWNRQGGTSGKLNTDTQYF.